A selection of T cell receptor beta chains follows, all from one sample in a study of CD8+ T cells in alopecia areata. Some clones are missing from TCRdb's copy, which holds only in-frame ones; the method was immunoSEQ multiplex PCR. Among 70,000 or so clones listed, roughly 60% were seen once. The source was CD8+ T cells sorted from blood, collected at week 0. These receptors all stem from a human donor with alopecia areata. Both conserved end residues are part of each CDR3. Each record gives: J gene, V gene, CDR3 protein.

j_gene: TRBJ1-2; v_gene: TRBV29-1; CDR3aa: CSVPQGPYGYTF
j_gene: TRBJ1-5; v_gene: TRBV2; CDR3aa: CASSEIGASNQPQHF
j_gene: TRBJ2-7; v_gene: TRBV18; CDR3aa: CASSPQDSPYEQYF
j_gene: TRBJ2-1; v_gene: TRBV6-5; CDR3aa: CASSYSIGNEQFF
j_gene: TRBJ1-1; v_gene: TRBV27; CDR3aa: CASSLWAGGEAFF
j_gene: TRBJ2-4; v_gene: TRBV4-1; CDR3aa: CASSRTLLAKNIQYF
j_gene: TRBJ1-1; v_gene: TRBV30; CDR3aa: CAWSQQGGTEAFF
j_gene: TRBJ2-7; v_gene: TRBV4-1; CDR3aa: CASSQEPGQGAYEQYF
j_gene: TRBJ2-1; v_gene: TRBV7-8; CDR3aa: CASSVDGYNEQFF
j_gene: TRBJ2-3; v_gene: TRBV7-9; CDR3aa: CASSSDYRLTDTQYF
j_gene: TRBJ2-7; v_gene: TRBV27; CDR3aa: CASGGQNYEQYF
j_gene: TRBJ2-7; v_gene: TRBV25-1; CDR3aa: CASSELASYEQYF
j_gene: TRBJ2-5; v_gene: TRBV29-1; CDR3aa: CSVEGLYQETQYF
j_gene: TRBJ1-2; v_gene: TRBV9; CDR3aa: CASSATGNGYTF
j_gene: TRBJ2-1; v_gene: TRBV19; CDR3aa: CASSPFSGSYNEQFF
j_gene: TRBJ2-6; v_gene: TRBV27; CDR3aa: CASGPIKPTSGSRPGANVLTF
j_gene: TRBJ2-7; v_gene: TRBV25-1; CDR3aa: CASSDRGMSSYEQYF
j_gene: TRBJ2-7; v_gene: TRBV4-1; CDR3aa: CASSPRTGRDEQYF
j_gene: TRBJ2-1; v_gene: TRBV29-1; CDR3aa: CSVEGLSGGEYNEQFF
j_gene: TRBJ2-2; v_gene: TRBV29-1; CDR3aa: CSVLWAGGPYGELFF
j_gene: TRBJ1-4; v_gene: TRBV5-1; CDR3aa: CASSLDWRLTDNHHEKLFF
j_gene: TRBJ2-2; v_gene: TRBV7-9; CDR3aa: CASSPLIGAVNTGELFF
j_gene: TRBJ2-5; v_gene: TRBV7-9; CDR3aa: CASSLRDRGLVTQYF
j_gene: TRBJ2-1; v_gene: TRBV7-9; CDR3aa: CASSLILQKAYNEQFF
j_gene: TRBJ2-2; v_gene: TRBV28; CDR3aa: CASSLEGTGELFF
j_gene: TRBJ2-1; v_gene: TRBV13; CDR3aa: CASSFGIHEQFF